The 21 T cell receptor beta chains listed next were all sequenced from one sample in a study of blood T cell repertoires in COVID-19. Clones were sequenced by immunoSEQ multiplex PCR, and TCRdb holds only the in-frame ones, with some missing. The sample includes fewer than 200,000 clones, around 88% of them seen just once. The sample consisted of PBMCs or T cells enriched from blood (not recorded which). The receptor source for this set is a woman aged 45-65 years in a cohort exposed to, infected with or recovered from COVID-19 (not recorded which).

The V and J genes are TRBV7-9 and TRBJ2-3, with TRBD1 identical over 10 bases. The CDR3 length is 13 residues. In germline, CDR1 is SEHNR, CDR2 FQNEAQ (reference sequence). The V and J ends lost 5 bases and 6 bases, in that order; junction bases with no gene match: 2. Written as DNA, the CDR3 is TGTGCCAGCAGCCTGGACAGGGGGGATACGCAGTATTTT. Translated, it gives CASSLDRGDTQYF.

J is TRBJ2-1 and V is TRBV19; TRBD2 matches at 8 bases. This CDR3 is 17 amino acids long. Germline V gives CDR1 LNHDA, CDR2 SQIVND (reference sequence). V was pared by 9 bases and J by 0 bases, with 13 bases of the junction left unmatched. CDR3 sequence: CASHLGGVVSSYNEQFF. The CDR3 bases are TGTGCCAGCCACCTCGGGGGGGTGGTAAGCTCCTACAATGAGCAGTTCTTC.

J is TRBJ2-7 and V is TRBV5-1; 14 bases fit TRBD2. Germline values: CDR1 SGHRS, CDR2 YFSETQ. V gave up 3 bases and J gave up 1 base; unmatched junction bases: 3. The CDR3 is made up of 16 amino acids. CDR3 DNA: TGCGCCAGCAGCTCAGGGACTAGCGGGGGATCCTACGAGCAGTACTTC. Residues: CASSSGTSGGSYEQYF.

J is TRBJ2-5 and V is TRBV4-1; a weak D match, TRBD1 (7 bases). Germline V gene sequence: CDR1 MGHRA, CDR2 YSYEKL. The V end was cut by 2 bases, the J end by 5 bases, with 15 bases between. The CDR3 covers 15 residues. DNA of the CDR3: TGCGCCAGCAGCCAACCCAAGGGGGCGGGGGAGACCCAGTACTTC. This sequence encodes CASSQPKGAGETQYF.

The rearrangement uses TRBV12-3 or TRBV12-4 and TRBJ1-2; D may be TRBD1 (6 bases). Trimming stripped 6 bases from V and 6 bases from J, with 14 bases between. The CDR3 runs 13 residues. The CDR3 loop is CASRPGQSHGYTF. In DNA, the CDR3 is TGTGCCAGCAGACCCGGACAGTCCCATGGCTACACCTTC.

CDR3 protein: CASSLWVAGYTDTQYF. The CDR3 DNA reads as TGTGCCAGCAGCCTCTGGGTAGCGGGCTACACAGATACGCAGTATTTT. This chain joins TRBV5-4 and TRBJ2-3; 7 bases agree with TRBD2. CDR3 length equals 16 residues. The germline CDR1 and CDR2 sequences are SGHNT and YYREEE (reference sequence). J was trimmed by 2 bases and V by 4 bases; bases with no gene match: 10.

CDR3 loop: CASSSRLIPTWNTEAFF. The DNA for the CDR3 is TGTGCCAGCAGCTCCCGTCTCATCCCGACATGGAACACTGAAGCTTTCTTT. This rearrangement joins TRBV13 to TRBJ1-1; D uncertain. The CDR3 spans 17 residues. The V gene lost 4 bases and the J gene lost 1 base, with 19 bases spanning the gap. Germline assignment: CDR1 PRHDT and CDR2 FYEKMQ (reference sequence).

The rearrangement uses TRBV19 and TRBJ2-1, with 7 bases lining up with TRBD1. V shed 4 bases, J shed 6 bases, and the junction held 9 bases outside the gene matches. The germline gives CDR1 LNHDA, CDR2 SQIVND (reference sequence). This CDR3 region has 15 residues. CDR3 sequence: CASSTGQALTNEQFF. CDR3 nucleotide sequence: TGTGCCAGTAGTACAGGACAGGCTCTTACCAATGAGCAGTTCTTC.

CDR3 in DNA: TGTGCCAGCAGCTTAGAGGACAGGCCCTACAATGAGCAGTTCTTC. Translation gives CASSLEDRPYNEQFF. This chain connects TRBV7-2 to TRBJ2-1, with 7 nucleotides matching TRBD1. The V gene end was trimmed by 1 base and the J gene end by 2 bases; junction bases not matched to a gene: 2. CDR3 length: 15 amino acids. From germline, CDR1 is SGHTA and CDR2 FQGNSA. Looking up the rest from reference TRBV7-2 and TRBJ2-1 gives the full variable domain: GAGVSQSPSNKVTEKGKDVELRCDPISGHTALYWYRQSLGQGLEFLIYFQGNSAPDKSGLPSDRFSAERTGGSVSTLTIQRTQQEDSAVYLCASSLEDRPYNEQFFGPGTRLTVL.

The chain joins TRBV3-1 (or the pseudogene TRBV3-2) to TRBJ1-1; 7 bases are shared with TRBD1. The CDR3 is 13 residues long. With V trimmed by 4 bases and J by 4 bases, 3 bases remained unmatched. Germline V CDR1 and CDR2: LGHDT, YNNKEL (reference sequence). DNA of the CDR3: TGTGCCAGCAGCCTAGGACAGGCCACTGAAGCTTTCTTT. Its translation is CASSLGQATEAFF.

Notes on this clone: One junction end disagrees with the germline gene, perhaps due to a read error. The chain combines TRBV6-1 with TRBJ1-4; the match to TRBD1 covers 8 bases. Germline-derived CDR1 and CDR2 are MNHNS and SASEGT. The CDR3 contains 11 residues. CDR3 region: CASSDRDRTDF. DNA of the CDR3: TGTGCCAGCAGTGACCGGGACAGGACAGATTTT.

V is TRBV3-1 (or the pseudogene TRBV3-2) and J is TRBJ2-6, with 7 bases lining up with TRBD1. The CDR3 loop spans 17 amino acids. Germline CDR1 LGHDT, CDR2 YNNKEL (reference sequence). Unmatched junction bases numbered 9, after V lost 3 bases and J lost 4 bases. DNA of the CDR3: TGTGCCAGCAGCCAGCAGGGGGTAACCTCCGGGGCCAACGTCCTGACTTTC. Translated: CASSQQGVTSGANVLTF.

This clone was observed a handful of times. The rearrangement uses TRBV28 and TRBJ2-7; 10 bases map to TRBD2. Trimming took 3 bases from V and 2 from J; bases not matched to a gene: 4. The CDR3 totals 15 residues. Germline V gene lookup returns CDR1 MDHEN and CDR2 SYDVKM. The CDR3 reads CASSFSLAGAYEQYF. The DNA of the CDR3 is TGTGCCAGCAGTTTCAGTCTAGCGGGAGCCTACGAGCAGTACTTC.

The chain recombines TRBV30 with TRBJ1-6, with a possible D match to TRBD1 (6 bases). The CDR3 extends over 16 amino acids. Germline CDR1 reads GTSNPN; CDR2 reads SVGIG (reference sequence). Deletions cut 4 bases from V and 0 bases from J, with 13 bases between. CDR3 nucleotides: TGTGCCTGGAACCGCTGGACAGACTCCTATAATTCACCCCTCCACTTT. Protein product: CAWNRWTDSYNSPLHF.

The chain recombines TRBV9 with TRBJ1-6; 9 positions agree with TRBD1. CDR1 is SGDLS and CDR2 is YYNGEE in the germline V gene. There are 15 residues in the CDR3. Trimming cost V 0 bases and J 13 bases; bases outside gene matches: 8. CDR3: CASSVEGTGIWPLHF. The DNA of the CDR3 is TGTGCCAGCAGCGTAGAGGGGACAGGGATTTGGCCCCTCCACTTT.

The chain has TRBV11-2 and TRBJ2-3; the D is unclear. The V end lost 4 bases, the J end lost 4 bases, and 15 bases lay between the germline ends. Germline CDR1 reads SGHAT; CDR2 reads FQNNGV. This CDR3 contains 15 residues. DNA for the CDR3: TGTGCCAGCAGCTCCAATGCAGGCTCCGCAGATACGCAGTATTTT. This sequence encodes CASSSNAGSADTQYF. Together with reference TRBV11-2 and TRBJ2-3, the CDR3 gives the full variable domain: EAGVAQSPRYKIIEKRQSVAFWCNPISGHATLYWYQQILGQGPKLLIQFQNNGVVDDSQLPKDRFSAERLKGVDSTLKIQPAKLEDSAVYLCASSSNAGSADTQYFGPGTRLTVL.

The chain carries TRBV3-1 (or the pseudogene TRBV3-2) and TRBJ2-5; 11 bases agree with TRBD2. J lost 1 base, V lost 1 base, and 2 bases had no gene match. This CDR3 has 16 amino acids. Germline assignment: CDR1 LGHDT and CDR2 YNNKEL (reference sequence). The CDR3 spells CASSQATSGGQETQYF. Here the CDR3 DNA reads TGTGCCAGCAGCCAAGCTACTAGCGGGGGCCAAGAGACCCAGTACTTC.

The chain carries TRBV19 and TRBJ1-4; unclear D gene. This CDR3 comprises 17 residues. V gave up 8 bases and J gave up 0 bases, with 19 bases separating them. Germline V gene lookup returns CDR1 LNHDA and CDR2 SQIVND (reference sequence). The CDR3 spells CASRNSHRGTTNEKLFF. CDR3 bases: TGTGCCAGTCGAAACAGCCACCGGGGTACAACTAATGAAAAACTGTTTTTT.

Only a few counts were recorded for this clone. The chain employs TRBV7-2 and TRBJ1-4, with D tentatively TRBD1 (5 bases). V shed 3 bases and J shed 15 bases, with 29 bases lying between them. Germline loops: CDR1 SGHTA, CDR2 FQGNSA. There are 17 residues in the CDR3. The CDR3: CASSLTSSRGPMGRMFF. CDR3 nucleotides: TGTGCCAGCAGCTTGACTTCCTCGAGGGGCCCGATGGGGAGGATGTTTTTT.

This chain links TRBV5-1 with TRBJ2-3; the D gene is possibly TRBD2 (5 bases). The CDR3 consists of 16 residues. V was pared by 0 bases and J by 2 bases, with 13 bases between. CDR1 SGHRS and CDR2 YFSETQ come from the germline V gene. The CDR3 sequence: CASSLGSSWSTDTQYF. The CDR3 DNA is TGCGCCAGCAGCTTGGGTTCTAGCTGGTCCACAGATACGCAGTATTTT. The full variable domain, in which reference TRBV5-1 and TRBJ2-3 provide the parts outside the CDR3, is KAGVTQTPRYLIKTRGQQVTLSCSPISGHRSVSWYQQTPGQGLQFLFEYFSETQRNKGNFPGRFSGRQFSNSRSEMNVSTLELGDSALYLCASSLGSSWSTDTQYFGPGTRLTVL.

The gene calls are TRBV2 and TRBJ2-2; 8 nucleotides match TRBD2. The CDR3 sequence is 16 residues long. Trimming cost V 0 bases and J 7 bases; bases outside gene matches: 7. Germline assignment: CDR1 SNHLY and CDR2 FYNNEI. The DNA for the CDR3 is TGTGCCAGCAGTGAAGCGCCCGGGGGGGGCGGCGGGGAGCTGTTTTTT. Translating gives CASSEAPGGGGGELFF.